This T cell receptor beta chain comes out of a study of identifying expanded T cells in peripheral blood (dated by TCRdb to the late 2010s). In the study overall: Separate aliquots of the same genomic DNA pool were sequenced to produce technical replicates, and four replicates were compared in pairs. The research as a whole found: For all healthy donors, the variance in clone template counts between roughly 2-week samples rose significantly as total template count increased. The binomial model flagged around 1.1 differentially abundant clones between technical replicates, compared with about 16.4 over around 2 weeks and 19 over approximately four weeks. Both the number of clones called differentially abundant and the false-positive rate were significantly reduced by the beta-binomial model across all healthy-donor time intervals. It was expected by the authors that biological variance in healthy repertoires might increase further over much longer intervals, such as months to years.

Points on this clone: Its antigen is not yet known. Base-call qualities are not available, and no considerably larger clone is one nucleotide away.

TCRbeta CDR3 regions were profiled by bias-controlled multiplex PCR amplification of genomic DNA with the immunoSEQ Assay. The authors' pipeline ran thus. The absolute abundance of each unique TCRbeta CDR3 region was quantified after sequences were collapsed and filtered. Two models were used to test differential abundance: a binomial model (Fisher-equivalent) and a beta-binomial model that adds time-dependent variance fitted from healthy donors. Clones with fewer than 5 combined templates were excluded, and clones with Benjamini-Hochberg FDR below 0.01 were called differentially abundant. The form v = (b*log(k)+a)^2 was used to model beta-binomial variance as a function of total template count across the two samples. Drawn from immuneACCESS, this table holds only the in-frame rearrangements with V and J called that TCRdb kept. Clones are partly lost; checked studies trace under half to an unresolved V gene and leave the rest unexplained. V and J calls plus clone size are reproduced from that table; the DNA served to infer D and trimming. The sample contains roughly 120,000 clones, around 90% of them found a single time. About 7.7% of the sample comes from the top ten.

Including cysteine and phenylalanine, the CDR3 has 12 amino acids. CDR3 DNA only is kept here, 36 bases in frame from base 1. CDR1 MDHEN and CDR2 SYDVKM were looked up in the germline V gene. At the junction V is shortened by 6 bases and J by 6 bases, with 11 bases in between. During the collection period, no immune events, such as infections, were documented for the healthy donors. To calibrate time-dependent variance in a beta-binomial model of T-cell clone differential abundance, blood repertoires from healthy donors were used as a training cohort. The training cohort included 10 or so healthy donors, of whom 3 were female and 7 were male. The donors were between roughly 29 and 65 years old, with an average age of about 40 years. Whole blood from each healthy donor was obtained from a commercial supplier and was collected at three time points around 15 days apart. Genomic DNA was extracted from unsorted whole blood for immunosequencing.

The chain uses TRBV28 and TRBJ1-2, with no reliable assignment of the D segment. The source of this sequence is a person between 18 and 75 years old in good health. Sequencing input: blood. The bases read TGTGCCAGCAGGGAAGTGACCGATGGCTACACCTTC. Translated, this is CASREVTDGYTF.